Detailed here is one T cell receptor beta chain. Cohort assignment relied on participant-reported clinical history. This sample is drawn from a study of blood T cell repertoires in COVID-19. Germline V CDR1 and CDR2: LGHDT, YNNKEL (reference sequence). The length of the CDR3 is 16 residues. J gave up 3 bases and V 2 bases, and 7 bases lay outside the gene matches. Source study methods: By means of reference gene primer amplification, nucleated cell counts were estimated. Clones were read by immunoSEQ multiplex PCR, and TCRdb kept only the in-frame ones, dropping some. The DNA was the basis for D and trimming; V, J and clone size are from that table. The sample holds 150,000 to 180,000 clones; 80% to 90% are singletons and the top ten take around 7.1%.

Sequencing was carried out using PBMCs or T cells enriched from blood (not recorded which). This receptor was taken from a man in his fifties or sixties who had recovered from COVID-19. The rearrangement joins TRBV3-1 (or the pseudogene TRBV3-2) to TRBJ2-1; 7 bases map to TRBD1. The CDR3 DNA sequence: TGTGCCAGCAGCCAACCCGGGACAGAGCTCTACAATGAGCAGTTCTTC. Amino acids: CASSQPGTELYNEQFF.